The rows below give T cell receptor beta chains drawn from one sample of a study of TIL therapy for anti-PD-1-resistant metastatic lung cancer. The repertoire was sequenced with immunoSEQ multiplex PCR; TCRdb's copy has only in-frame clones and lacks some. Of just over 25,000 clones in the sample, approximately 77% were seen once. The input for sequencing was tumor tissue, taken at baseline. The receptors stem from a person aged 25 to 79 with non-small cell lung cancer. CDR3s include the opening cysteine and the closing phenylalanine or tryptophan. D genes are given only for firm matches. Clone sizes are given selectively: once, few, many, or a class where the clone is expanded.

d_call: NA
j_call: TRBJ1-1
clone_size: NA
cdr3_length: 14
v_call: TRBV29-1
cdr3_nt: TGCAGCGTTGAAGAGGACCTGTTAATCTCTGAAGCTTTCTTT
cdr3_aa: CSVEEDLLISEAFF

d_call: TRBD2
j_call: TRBJ2-5
clone_size: NA
cdr3_length: 16
v_call: TRBV6-7
cdr3_nt: TGTGCCAGCAGAAAGTTTGGGACTAGCGGGGGGGAGACCCAGTACTTC
cdr3_aa: CASRKFGTSGGETQYF

d_call: NA
j_call: TRBJ1-1
clone_size: NA
cdr3_length: 17
v_call: TRBV19
cdr3_nt: TGTGCCAGTAGTATAACGGTGGCGGGCGGAGGAAACACTGAAGCTTTCTTT
cdr3_aa: CASSITVAGGGNTEAFF

d_call: TRBD2
j_call: TRBJ2-3
clone_size: few
cdr3_length: 16
v_call: TRBV7-9
cdr3_nt: TGTGCCAGCAGCTTAACCCTAGCGGGGGGGCGTGGTACGCAGTATTTT
cdr3_aa: CASSLTLAGGRGTQYF

d_call: NA
j_call: TRBJ1-3
clone_size: NA
cdr3_length: 16
v_call: TRBV30
cdr3_nt: TGTGCCTGGACTTCTCTCAGGGGATACTCTGGAAACACCATATATTTT
cdr3_aa: CAWTSLRGYSGNTIYF

d_call: TRBD2
j_call: TRBJ2-3
clone_size: NA
cdr3_length: 16
v_call: TRBV11-2
cdr3_nt: TGTGCCAGCAGCTGGGGAACTAGCGGGGGGGCAGATACGCAGTATTTT
cdr3_aa: CASSWGTSGGADTQYF

d_call: NA
j_call: TRBJ1-2
clone_size: few
cdr3_length: 15
v_call: TRBV5-1
cdr3_nt: TGCGCCAGCAGCTTGGGGCAGGGGTTGTCCTATGGCTACACCTTC
cdr3_aa: CASSLGQGLSYGYTF

d_call: NA
j_call: TRBJ2-7
clone_size: NA
cdr3_length: 14
v_call: TRBV7-6
cdr3_nt: TGTGCCAGCAGCCCTCGGGCCCGCTCCTACGAGCAGTACTTC
cdr3_aa: CASSPRARSYEQYF

d_call: NA
j_call: TRBJ1-1
clone_size: NA
cdr3_length: 16
v_call: TRBV11-3
cdr3_nt: TGTGCCAGCAGTCCGAATGGCGTAGTTTTGGAAACTGAAGCTTTCTTT
cdr3_aa: CASSPNGVVLETEAFF

d_call: TRBD2
j_call: TRBJ2-1
clone_size: NA
cdr3_length: 16
v_call: TRBV9
cdr3_nt: TGTGCCAGCAGCGTGGGGCGGGGGGCCTCCTACAATGAGCAGTTCTTC
cdr3_aa: CASSVGRGASYNEQFF

d_call: NA
j_call: TRBJ1-4
clone_size: once
cdr3_length: 16
v_call: TRBV2
cdr3_nt: TGTGCCAGCAGTGGAGGAGTCATCACAACTAATGAAAAACTGTTTTTT
cdr3_aa: CASSGGVITTNEKLFF

d_call: NA
j_call: TRBJ1-2
clone_size: NA
cdr3_length: 14
v_call: TRBV7-2
cdr3_nt: TGTGCCAGCAGCTATTGGGGGGCCAACTATGGCTACACCTTC
cdr3_aa: CASSYWGANYGYTF

d_call: NA
j_call: TRBJ1-6
clone_size: NA
cdr3_length: 15
v_call: TRBV5-1
cdr3_nt: TGCGCCAGCAGCCCCCGGACAGTGTCGGGGTCACCCCTCCACTTT
cdr3_aa: CASSPRTVSGSPLHF

d_call: TRBD2
j_call: TRBJ2-1
clone_size: once
cdr3_length: 15
v_call: TRBV7-9
cdr3_nt: TGTGCCAGCAGCTTTCGGGCGGGGGTCTACAATGAGCAGTTCTTC
cdr3_aa: CASSFRAGVYNEQFF

d_call: NA
j_call: TRBJ2-7
clone_size: NA
cdr3_length: 15
v_call: TRBV19
cdr3_nt: TGTGCCAGTAGTCCCTTTCTGGGGGGCTCCTACGAGCAGTACTTC
cdr3_aa: CASSPFLGGSYEQYF

d_call: NA
j_call: TRBJ1-5
clone_size: NA
cdr3_length: 15
v_call: TRBV15
cdr3_nt: TGTGCCACCAGCACACGGTCGGGGGTTAATCAGCCCCAGCATTTT
cdr3_aa: CATSTRSGVNQPQHF

d_call: NA
j_call: TRBJ2-7
clone_size: NA
cdr3_length: 13
v_call: TRBV7-8
cdr3_nt: TGTGCCAGCAGCTCCGGACCATCCTACGAGCAGTACTTC
cdr3_aa: CASSSGPSYEQYF

d_call: NA
j_call: TRBJ2-2
clone_size: NA
cdr3_length: 15
v_call: TRBV19
cdr3_nt: TGTGCCAGTAGTATAGGGGGTCTGGACACCGGGGAGCTGTTTTTT
cdr3_aa: CASSIGGLDTGELFF

d_call: TRBD1
j_call: TRBJ2-7
clone_size: NA
cdr3_length: 15
v_call: TRBV6-5
cdr3_nt: TGTGCCAGCAGCATAACCCGGACAGGGGGTTCCGAGCAGTACTTC
cdr3_aa: CASSITRTGGSEQYF

d_call: NA
j_call: TRBJ1-4
clone_size: NA
cdr3_length: 14
v_call: TRBV28
cdr3_nt: TGTGCCAGCAGCTTCGCCGGGAAAAATGAAAAACTGTTTTTT
cdr3_aa: CASSFAGKNEKLFF

d_call: NA
j_call: TRBJ1-2
clone_size: NA
cdr3_length: 15
v_call: TRBV10-3
cdr3_nt: TGTGCCATCAGCCTCACAGGAGACTCTAACTATGGCTACACCTTC
cdr3_aa: CAISLTGDSNYGYTF

d_call: TRBD1
j_call: TRBJ1-5
clone_size: NA
cdr3_length: 14
v_call: TRBV7-2
cdr3_nt: TGTGCCAGCACGGACAGGGGGCCGGATCAGCCCCAGCATTTT
cdr3_aa: CASTDRGPDQPQHF

d_call: NA
j_call: TRBJ2-5
clone_size: NA
cdr3_length: 12
v_call: TRBV11-3
cdr3_nt: TGTGCCAGCAGCTTTACCAAGAGAACCCAGTACTTC
cdr3_aa: CASSFTKRTQYF